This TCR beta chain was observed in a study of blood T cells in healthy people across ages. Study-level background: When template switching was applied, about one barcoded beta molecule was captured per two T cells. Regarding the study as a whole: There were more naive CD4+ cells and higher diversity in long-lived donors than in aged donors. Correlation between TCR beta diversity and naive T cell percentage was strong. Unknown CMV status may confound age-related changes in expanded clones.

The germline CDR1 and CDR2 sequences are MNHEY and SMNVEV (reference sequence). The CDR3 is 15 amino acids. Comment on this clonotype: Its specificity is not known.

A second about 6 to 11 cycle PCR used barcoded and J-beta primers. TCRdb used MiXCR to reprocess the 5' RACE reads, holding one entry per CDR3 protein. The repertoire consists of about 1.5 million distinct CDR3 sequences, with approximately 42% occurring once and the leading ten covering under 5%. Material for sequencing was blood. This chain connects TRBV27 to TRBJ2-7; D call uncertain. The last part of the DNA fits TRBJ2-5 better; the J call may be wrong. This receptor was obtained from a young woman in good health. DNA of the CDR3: TGTGCCAGCAGTTTCCTTGAAAGTGGACGAGAGACCCAGTACTTC. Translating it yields CASSFLESGRETQYF.